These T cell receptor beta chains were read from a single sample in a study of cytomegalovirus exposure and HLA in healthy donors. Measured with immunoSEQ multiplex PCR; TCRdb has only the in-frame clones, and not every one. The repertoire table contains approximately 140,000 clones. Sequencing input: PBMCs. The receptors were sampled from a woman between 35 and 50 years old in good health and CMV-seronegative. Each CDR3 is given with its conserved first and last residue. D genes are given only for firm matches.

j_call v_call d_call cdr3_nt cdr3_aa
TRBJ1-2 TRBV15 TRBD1 TGTGCCACCAGCAGGGGAGACAGGGGTGGCTACACCTTC CATSRGDRGGYTF
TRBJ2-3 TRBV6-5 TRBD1 TGTGCCAGCAGCCCCGGACAGGGAAGGCAGTATTTT CASSPGQGRQYF
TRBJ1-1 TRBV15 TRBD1 TGTGCCACCAGCAGAGAATGGACAGGTGCTGAAGCTTTCTTT CATSREWTGAEAFF
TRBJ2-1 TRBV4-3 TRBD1 TGCGCCAGCAGCCATACAGGGGGCGAAACGGGGCAGTTCTTC CASSHTGGETGQFF
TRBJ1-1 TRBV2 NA TGTGCCAGCAGTGATTCGGACATGAGAGCTGAAGCTTTCTTT CASSDSDMRAEAFF
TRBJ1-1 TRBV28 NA TGTGCCAGCAGGGGGGGTGGACGTAACACTGAAGCTTTCTTT CASRGGGRNTEAFF
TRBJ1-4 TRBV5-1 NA TGCGCCAGCAGCTCCGGACAGTTTAATGAAAAACTGTTTTTT CASSSGQFNEKLFF
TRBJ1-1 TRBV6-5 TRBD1 TGTGCCAGCAGTTGGACAGGGCGGACTGAAGCTTTCTTT CASSWTGRTEAFF
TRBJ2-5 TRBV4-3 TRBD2 TGCGCCAGCAGCCTGCGGGGGGGACAAGAGACCCAGTACTTC CASSLRGGQETQYF
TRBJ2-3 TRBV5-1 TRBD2 TGCGCCAGCAGCTTGGAGACTAGCGGGGGAACAGATACGCAGTATTTT CASSLETSGGTDTQYF
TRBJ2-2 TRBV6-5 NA TGTGCCAGCAGTTACGTTCCTAACGCGAACACCGGGGAGCTGTTTTTT CASSYVPNANTGELFF
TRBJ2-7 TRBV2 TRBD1 TGTGCCAGCAGTGACCCCAACAGGGGCGTTTACGAGCAGTACTTC CASSDPNRGVYEQYF
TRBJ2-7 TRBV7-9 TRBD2 TGTGCCAGCAGCCTTAGCGGGGCGGGTGGGGAGCAGTACTTC CASSLSGAGGEQYF
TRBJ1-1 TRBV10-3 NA TGTGCCATCAGTGAGTACGGTCCGGGTGTTACTGAAGCTTTCTTT CAISEYGPGVTEAFF
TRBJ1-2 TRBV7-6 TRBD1 TGTGCCAGCAGCCCGGGACAGCTCAACTATGGCTACACCTTC CASSPGQLNYGYTF
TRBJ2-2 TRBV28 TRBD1 TGTGCCAGCAGAGGACAGGGGTTCGCGAACACCGGGGAGCTGTTTTTT CASRGQGFANTGELFF
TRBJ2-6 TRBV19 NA TGTGCCACCCACCCCACTACTACCTCTGGGGCCAACGTCCTGACTTTC CATHPTTTSGANVLTF
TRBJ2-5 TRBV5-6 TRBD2 TGTGCCAGCAGCGTTCGAGCGGGAGCGTACCAAGAGACCCAGTACTTC CASSVRAGAYQETQYF
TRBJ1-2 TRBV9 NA TGTGCCAGCAGTTCCGTCTGGGGGCGAGGCTACACCTTC CASSSVWGRGYTF
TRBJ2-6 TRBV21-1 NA TGTGCCAGCAGCGCCACAGGGGGCAGGTCTGGGGCCAACGTCCTGACTTTC CASSATGGRSGANVLTF
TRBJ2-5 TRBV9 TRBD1 TGTGCCAGCAGCGTAGAGGGGGCAGGGGAGACCCAGTACTTC CASSVEGAGETQYF
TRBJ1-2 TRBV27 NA TGTGCCAGCAGTTTTCCGGCGGGGCGAGGCTACACCTTC CASSFPAGRGYTF